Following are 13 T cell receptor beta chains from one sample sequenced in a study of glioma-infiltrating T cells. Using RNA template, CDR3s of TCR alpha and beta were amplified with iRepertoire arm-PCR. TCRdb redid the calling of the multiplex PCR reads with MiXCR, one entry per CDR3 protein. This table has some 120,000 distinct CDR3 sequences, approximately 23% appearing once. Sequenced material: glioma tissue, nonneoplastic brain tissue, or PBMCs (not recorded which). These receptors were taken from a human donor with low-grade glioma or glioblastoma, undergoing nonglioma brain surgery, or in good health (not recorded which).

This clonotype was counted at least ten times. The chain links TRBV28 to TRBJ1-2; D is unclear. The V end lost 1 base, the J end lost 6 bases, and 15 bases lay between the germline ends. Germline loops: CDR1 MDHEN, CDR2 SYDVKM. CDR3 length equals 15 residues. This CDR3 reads CASSLFDRYGHGYTF. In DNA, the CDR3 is TGTGCCAGCAGTTTATTTGATAGGTACGGGCATGGCTACACCTTC.

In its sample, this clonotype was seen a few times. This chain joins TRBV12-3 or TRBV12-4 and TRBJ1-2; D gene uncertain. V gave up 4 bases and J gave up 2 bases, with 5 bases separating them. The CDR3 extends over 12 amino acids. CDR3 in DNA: TGTGCCAGCAGTTCTGGGAACTATGGCTACACCTTC. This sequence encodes CASSSGNYGYTF.

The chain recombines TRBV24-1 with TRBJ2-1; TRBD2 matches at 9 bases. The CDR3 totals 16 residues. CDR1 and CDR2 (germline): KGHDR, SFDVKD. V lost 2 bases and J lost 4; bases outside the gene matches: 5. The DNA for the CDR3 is TGTGCCACCAGTGATTCGACGGGACTAGCTTACAATGAGCAGTTCTTC. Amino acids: CATSDSTGLAYNEQFF.

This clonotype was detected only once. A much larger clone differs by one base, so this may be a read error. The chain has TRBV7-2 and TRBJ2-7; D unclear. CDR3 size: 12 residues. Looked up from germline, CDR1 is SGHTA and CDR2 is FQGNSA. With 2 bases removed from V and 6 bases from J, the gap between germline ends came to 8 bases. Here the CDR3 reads CASSLINGEQYF. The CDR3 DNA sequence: TGTGCCAGCAGCTTAATAAACGGCGAGCAGTACTTC.

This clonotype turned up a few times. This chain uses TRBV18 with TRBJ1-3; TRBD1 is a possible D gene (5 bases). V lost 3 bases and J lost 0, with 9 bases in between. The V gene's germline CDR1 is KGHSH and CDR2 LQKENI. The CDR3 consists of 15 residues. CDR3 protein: CASSPGRISGNTIYF. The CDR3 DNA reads TGTGCCAGCTCACCGGGACGGATCTCTGGAAACACCATATATTTT.

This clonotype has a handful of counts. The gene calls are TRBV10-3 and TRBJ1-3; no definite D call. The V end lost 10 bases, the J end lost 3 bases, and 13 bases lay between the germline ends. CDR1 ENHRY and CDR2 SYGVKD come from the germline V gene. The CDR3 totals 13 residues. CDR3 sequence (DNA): TGTGCCAACACACCGGGAGATGGAAACACCATATATTTT. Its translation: CANTPGDGNTIYF.

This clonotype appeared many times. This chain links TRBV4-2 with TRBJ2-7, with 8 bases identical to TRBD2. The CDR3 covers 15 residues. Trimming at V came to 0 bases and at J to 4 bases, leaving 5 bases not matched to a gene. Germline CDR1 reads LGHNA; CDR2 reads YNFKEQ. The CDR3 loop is CASSQELAGHYEQYF. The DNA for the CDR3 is TGTGCCAGCAGCCAAGAGCTAGCGGGCCATTACGAGCAGTACTTC.

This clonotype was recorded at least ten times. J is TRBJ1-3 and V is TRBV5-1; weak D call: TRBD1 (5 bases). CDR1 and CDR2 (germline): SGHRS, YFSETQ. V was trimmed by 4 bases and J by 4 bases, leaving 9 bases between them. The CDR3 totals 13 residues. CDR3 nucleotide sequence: TGCGCCAGCAGCGTCGGGGACGGAAACACCATATATTTT. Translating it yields CASSVGDGNTIYF. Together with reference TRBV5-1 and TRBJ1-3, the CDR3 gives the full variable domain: KAGVTQTPRYLIKTRGQQVTLSCSPISGHRSVSWYQQTPGQGLQFLFEYFSETQRNKGNFPGRFSGRQFSNSRSEMNVSTLELGDSALYLCASSVGDGNTIYFGEGSWLTVV.

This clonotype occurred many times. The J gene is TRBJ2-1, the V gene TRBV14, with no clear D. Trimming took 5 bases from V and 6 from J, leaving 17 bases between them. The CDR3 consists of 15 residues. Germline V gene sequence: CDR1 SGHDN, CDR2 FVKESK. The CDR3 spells CASSLWGFIPNEQFF. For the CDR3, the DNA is TGTGCCAGCAGCTTATGGGGTTTTATCCCCAATGAGCAGTTCTTC.

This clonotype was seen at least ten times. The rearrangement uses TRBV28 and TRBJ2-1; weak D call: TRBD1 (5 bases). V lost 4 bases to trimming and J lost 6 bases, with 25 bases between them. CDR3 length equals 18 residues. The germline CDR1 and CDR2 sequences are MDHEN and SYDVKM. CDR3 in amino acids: CASSSSLIGAASFNEQFF. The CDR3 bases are TGTGCCAGCAGTTCCTCCCTTATTGGGGCCGCCAGCTTCAATGAGCAGTTCTTC. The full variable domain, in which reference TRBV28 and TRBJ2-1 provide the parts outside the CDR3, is DVKVTQSSRYLVKRTGEKVFLECVQDMDHENMFWYRQDPGLGLRLIYFSYDVKMKEKGDIPEGYSVSREKKERFSLILESASTNQTSMYLCASSSSLIGAASFNEQFFGPGTRLTVL.

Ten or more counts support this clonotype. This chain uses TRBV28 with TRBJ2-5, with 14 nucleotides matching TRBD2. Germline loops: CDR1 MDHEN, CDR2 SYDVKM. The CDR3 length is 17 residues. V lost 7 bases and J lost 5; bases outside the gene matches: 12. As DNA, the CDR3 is TGTGCCAGCACCGTTGCAGAGGGACTAGCGGGAGCGGAGACCCAGTACTTC. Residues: CASTVAEGLAGAETQYF.

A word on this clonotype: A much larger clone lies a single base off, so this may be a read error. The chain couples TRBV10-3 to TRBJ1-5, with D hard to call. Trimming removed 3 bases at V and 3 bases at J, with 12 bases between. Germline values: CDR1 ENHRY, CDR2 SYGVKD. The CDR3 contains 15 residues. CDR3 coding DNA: TGTGCCATCAGTGAAGGGAGTATAAACAATCAGCCCCAGCATTTT. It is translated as CAISEGSINNQPQHF.

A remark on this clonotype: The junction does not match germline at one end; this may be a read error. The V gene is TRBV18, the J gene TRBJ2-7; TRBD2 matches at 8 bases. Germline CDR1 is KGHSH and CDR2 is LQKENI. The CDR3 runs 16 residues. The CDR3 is CASSPDRAGVYGEQHF. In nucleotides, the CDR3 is TGTGCCAGCTCACCAGATCGAGCGGGAGTCTACGGCGAGCAGCACTTC.